Shown below are 22 T cell receptor beta chains from a single sample sequenced in a study of blood T cell repertoires in COVID-19. Sequencing used immunoSEQ multiplex PCR; TCRdb keeps in-frame clones, though not all of them. The table lists around 250,000 clones, approximately 85% of them singletons. Source material: peripheral blood. All receptors derive from a man aged 50-60 years with active or convalescent COVID-19.

J is TRBJ2-7 and V is TRBV29-1; TRBD2 matches 8 bases. Losses at the gene ends were 6 bases for V and 4 bases for J; bases not matched to a gene: 14. The CDR3 is 15 amino acids. Germline V CDR1 and CDR2: SQVTM, ANQGSEA. In DNA form, the CDR3 reads TGCAGCGTACGAAGTGAGGGGACTAGGGTTTACGAGCAGTACTTC. It translates to CSVRSEGTRVYEQYF.

V usage is TRBV10-3 and J usage is TRBJ1-1; 11 positions match TRBD1. V was clipped by 6 bases and J by 3 bases; unmatched bases: 12. The CDR3 is 17 residues long. CDR1 and CDR2 (germline): ENHRY, SYGVKD. The CDR3 protein is CAISNGQGAFGDTEAFF. As DNA, the CDR3 is TGTGCCATCAGCAATGGACAGGGGGCGTTCGGGGACACTGAAGCTTTCTTT.

The rearrangement uses TRBV5-3 and TRBJ2-1, with a possible D match to TRBD2 (6 bases). TRBV5-3 is annotated as an ORF whose role is uncertain. V was trimmed by 4 bases and J by 0 bases, leaving 11 bases between them. This CDR3 region has 15 residues. The CDR3, as DNA: TGTGCCAGAAGCAAAGCGGGCCTCTCCTACAATGAGCAGTTCTTC. Its protein is CARSKAGLSYNEQFF.

The genes are TRBV19 and TRBJ2-2; 9 bases are shared with TRBD2. V lost 7 bases, J lost 6 bases, and 12 bases stayed unmatched. CDR3 size: 16 residues. In germline, CDR1 is LNHDA, CDR2 SQIVND (reference sequence). This CDR3 reads CASNHGAGGRPGELFF. As DNA, the CDR3 is TGTGCCAGTAATCACGGAGCGGGAGGTCGGCCCGGGGAGCTGTTTTTT.

J is TRBJ1-3 and V is TRBV2; the match to TRBD1 covers 9 bases. With 6 bases clipped from V and 5 bases from J, the junction kept 14 bases outside the gene matches. Germline loops: CDR1 SNHLY, CDR2 FYNNEI. CDR3 length: 17 residues. CDR3: CASRASTTGGLRNTIYF. The DNA for the CDR3 is TGTGCCAGCAGGGCCTCGACGACAGGGGGTCTGAGAAACACCATATATTTT.

The V and J genes are TRBV6-6 and TRBJ2-2; D call uncertain. The ends were cut back, 5 bases at V and 3 bases at J, with 10 bases in the middle. Germline-derived CDR1 and CDR2 are MNHNY and SVGAGI (reference sequence). The CDR3 runs to 14 residues. The CDR3 protein is CASSPRLDTGELFF. The CDR3, as DNA: TGTGCCAGCAGTCCAAGACTTGACACCGGGGAGCTGTTTTTT.

The chain uses TRBV5-1 and TRBJ2-7; 9 nucleotides match TRBD1. The CDR3 spans 15 residues. V dropped 0 bases and J dropped 6; count of bases not matched to a gene: 7. Germline CDR1 and CDR2: SGHRS and YFSETQ. The CDR3: CASSLALSDRGEQYF. The CDR3 nucleotides read TGCGCCAGCAGCTTGGCCCTGTCGGACAGGGGCGAGCAGTACTTC. Supplemented by reference TRBV5-1 and TRBJ2-7, the full variable domain reads KAGVTQTPRYLIKTRGQQVTLSCSPISGHRSVSWYQQTPGQGLQFLFEYFSETQRNKGNFPGRFSGRQFSNSRSEMNVSTLELGDSALYLCASSLALSDRGEQYFGPGTRLTVT.

The rearrangement joins TRBV10-1 to TRBJ1-3; tentatively, D is TRBD1 (5 bases). With 7 bases removed from V and 0 bases from J, the gap between germline ends came to 13 bases. The germline V gene has CDR1 WNHNN and CDR2 SYGVQD (reference sequence). This CDR3 has 15 amino acids. The CDR3 coding sequence is TGCGCCAGCACCGGGGGAAGGGTCTCTGGAAACACCATATATTTT. Protein sequence: CASTGGRVSGNTIYF.

V is TRBV7-8 and J is TRBJ2-1, with TRBD2 identical over 7 bases. The CDR3 length is 19 residues. The V segment lost 6 bases and the J segment 0 bases; nucleotides outside the gene matches: 17. CDR1 and CDR2 (germline): SGHVS, FQNEAQ. This chain's CDR3 is CASSPSGGGRSSSYNEQFF. The CDR3 DNA sequence: TGTGCCAGCAGTCCGTCGGGAGGCGGCCGTTCAAGCTCCTACAATGAGCAGTTCTTC. The variable domain in full, completed from reference TRBV7-8 and TRBJ2-1, reads GAGVSQSPRYKVAKRGQDVALRCDPISGHVSLFWYQQALGQGPEFLTYFQNEAQLDKSGLPSDRFFAERPEGSVSTLKIQRTQQEDSAVYLCASSPSGGGRSSSYNEQFFGPGTRLTVL.

This clone was found once. The V and J genes are TRBV4-1 and TRBJ2-3, with a possible D match to TRBD2 (5 bases). CDR3 length equals 15 residues. The germline CDR1 and CDR2 sequences are MGHRA and YSYEKL. Trimming shortened V by 0 bases and J by 2 bases, and 9 bases separated the two germline ends. The CDR3 nucleotides are TGCGCCAGCAGCCAAGATCCGAGGGCCACAGATACGCAGTATTTT. Its protein product is CASSQDPRATDTQYF.

Details on this clone: In the same sample, other DNA sequences code for this CDR3. The CDR3, as DNA: TGTGCCAGCAGTTTGGCGGGCTACGAGCAGTACTTC. This sequence encodes CASSLAGYEQYF. The genes are TRBV28 and TRBJ2-7, with D possibly TRBD2 on 5 matching bases. This CDR3 is 12 amino acids long. V lost 3 bases and J 3 bases, leaving 6 bases between the germline ends. The germline CDR1 and CDR2 sequences are MDHEN and SYDVKM.

The chain carries TRBV27 and TRBJ1-4, with 11 positions matching TRBD1. This CDR3 comprises 15 residues. Germline-derived CDR1 and CDR2 are MNHEY and SMNVEV (reference sequence). V dropped 8 bases and J dropped 8; count of bases not matched to a gene: 10. The CDR3 sequence is CASGIPGQGVEKLFF. For the CDR3, the DNA is TGTGCCAGCGGGATCCCGGGACAGGGGGTCGAAAAACTGTTTTTT.

This chain joins TRBV10-2 and TRBJ2-1; the D gene is possibly TRBD1 (6 bases). Between the trimmed V and J ends, which lost 2 bases and 6 bases, there was a span of 17 bases. CDR1 is WSHSY and CDR2 is SAAADI in the germline V gene. The CDR3 is made up of 16 amino acids. CDR3 bases: TGCGCCAGCAGTGAGACAATGGGGACACACTCCAATGAGCAGTTCTTC. As protein: CASSETMGTHSNEQFF.

The chain carries TRBV6-5 and TRBJ1-2, with a tentative D call TRBD1 (6 bases). The germline V and J ends were trimmed by 7 bases and 8 bases, with 17 bases remaining between them. Germline V gives CDR1 MNHEY, CDR2 SVGAGI. The CDR3 consists of 13 residues. CDR3 amino acids: CASISPGGKGYTF. The DNA for the CDR3 is TGTGCCAGCATCTCCCCGGGGGGCAAGGGCTACACCTTC.

V is TRBV27 and J is TRBJ1-2, with TRBD1 identical over 9 bases. Germline V CDR1 and CDR2: MNHEY, SMNVEV (reference sequence). The V and J ends lost 4 bases and 4 bases, in that order; junction bases with no gene match: 7. CDR3 length equals 15 residues. The CDR3 DNA sequence: TGTGCCAGCAGTTCTCCGGGACAGGGTTTCTATGGCTACACCTTC. Translated: CASSSPGQGFYGYTF.

The chain employs TRBV5-4 and TRBJ2-7; 7 nucleotides line up with TRBD2. V trimming: 5 bases; J trimming: 3 bases; junction bases outside the gene matches: 8. This CDR3 spans 14 amino acids. Germline V gene lookup returns CDR1 SGHNT and CDR2 YYREEE (reference sequence). The CDR3: CASRRAGSLYEQYF. The CDR3 nucleotides read TGTGCCAGCAGAAGAGCGGGGTCGCTCTACGAGCAGTACTTC.

This sequence joins TRBV19 and TRBJ2-1; D possibly corresponds to TRBD2 (7 bases). The CDR3 has 17 amino acids. Trimming removed 3 bases from V and 0 bases from J, with 15 bases in between. From germline, CDR1 is LNHDA and CDR2 SQIVND (reference sequence). CDR3 nucleotides: TGTGCCAGTAGTATCTCCTGGGGGGGGGCCTCCTACAATGAGCAGTTCTTC. Amino acid sequence: CASSISWGGASYNEQFF.

J is TRBJ2-5 and V is TRBV6-1; D might be TRBD2 (5 bases). The germline V gene encodes CDR1 MNHNS and CDR2 SASEGT. V dropped 2 bases and J dropped 2 bases, with 12 bases sitting between them. CDR3 length: 15 amino acids. The DNA of the CDR3 is TGTGCCAGCAGTGAATTTAGGCTAGCACAAGAGACCCAGTACTTC. This translates into CASSEFRLAQETQYF.

The rearrangement uses TRBV5-1 and TRBJ2-7; D is possibly TRBD2 (5 bases). Germline-derived CDR1 and CDR2 are SGHRS and YFSETQ. Trimming took 4 bases from V and 2 from J, leaving 13 bases between them. The CDR3 runs 14 residues. CDR3 in DNA: TGCGCCAGCAGCACCGGGGTTGGGGCCTACGAGCAGTACTTC. Translating gives CASSTGVGAYEQYF.

The V gene is TRBV6-2 or TRBV6-3, the J gene TRBJ2-7; a weak D match, TRBD2 (6 bases). V was trimmed by 0 bases and J by 4 bases, leaving 13 bases between them. The germline V gene has CDR1 MNHEY and CDR2 SVGEGT. This CDR3 is 15 amino acids long. For the CDR3, the DNA is TGTGCCAGCAGTTACTCGAATCGGGGGAGGTACGAGCAGTACTTC. This gives the protein CASSYSNRGRYEQYF.

This clone has more than one count but fewer than ten. The CDR3 loop reads CASNLRLGQGARAFF. The DNA for the CDR3 is TGTGCCAGCAACCTGAGGTTGGGACAGGGGGCGCGGGCTTTCTTT. The chain uses TRBV6-5 and TRBJ1-1, with 12 bases that match TRBD1. V lost 7 bases, J lost 11 bases, and 14 bases stayed unmatched. CDR1 MNHEY and CDR2 SVGAGI come from the germline V gene. CDR3 size: 15 residues.

The table lists this clone with a few counts. CDR3 amino acids: CASSTQAGSTYEQYF. The CDR3 DNA sequence: TGTGCCAGCAGTACCCAAGCGGGGTCCACCTACGAGCAGTACTTC. The rearrangement uses TRBV2 and TRBJ2-7; 7 nucleotides align to TRBD2. Germline V CDR1 and CDR2: SNHLY, FYNNEI. V shed 5 bases and J 2 bases; nucleotides not matched to a gene: 9. The CDR3 runs 15 residues.